The rows below give T cell receptor beta chains drawn from one sample of a study of identical twins. MiXCR, applied by TCRdb to the 5' RACE reads, yields one record per CDR3 protein. This table holds hundreds of thousands of distinct CDR3 sequences, approximately 22% found once. Another study also made use of these data, one on T cells expressing NK-cell markers.

Sequencing was carried out using PBMCs. The receptors were gathered from a woman aged 18-29 years in good health. Both conserved end residues are part of each CDR3. The D gene is left open where the match is weak. Clone size is stated in some rows and not others, as once, few, many or a class when expanded.

>TRBV12-3/TRBV12-4|TRBJ2-1|NA|TRBD1
TGTGCCAGCAGTTTAGGGACAGGGATGGGGGTTTACAATGAGCAGTTCTTC
CASSLGTGMGVYNEQFF
>TRBV7-6|TRBJ2-1|few|NA
TGTGCCAGCAGCCCACAGGGAGCGGTCAATGAGCAGTTCTTC
CASSPQGAVNEQFF
>TRBV2|TRBJ1-6|few|TRBD1
TGTGCCAGCAGGGAAACAGGGGCGAGCCCACCCCTCCACTTT
CASRETGASPPLHF
>TRBV6-2/TRBV6-3|TRBJ2-1|many|NA
TGTGCCAGCAGTTACGATGGGACGGTGCAGTTCTTC
CASSYDGTVQFF
>TRBV7-2|TRBJ2-5|few|NA
TGTGCCAGCAGCTTATCCGTAGGACAGAGCGAGACCCAGTACTTC
CASSLSVGQSETQYF
>TRBV14|TRBJ2-3|few|TRBD2
TGTGCCAGCAGCCAACCGAGACTAGCGGGAGGAAAAACAGATACGCAGTATTTT
CASSQPRLAGGKTDTQYF
>TRBV5-4|TRBJ2-3|few|TRBD2
TGTGCCAGCAGCTTGAGACTAGCGGGAGAGGCAGATACGCAGTATTTT
CASSLRLAGEADTQYF
>TRBV29-1|TRBJ2-3|many|TRBD1
TGCAGCGTTGAAACAGGGGGGACAGATACGCAGTATTTT
CSVETGGTDTQYF
>TRBV7-2|TRBJ2-5|few|TRBD2
TGTGCCAGCAGCTTAGCGGTACTTGCGGGAGCGGAGACCCAGTACTTC
CASSLAVLAGAETQYF
>TRBV12-3/TRBV12-4|TRBJ2-5|NA|NA
TGTGCCAGCCGCCTCGGTGTGACCCAGTACTTC
CASRLGVTQYF
>TRBV24-1|TRBJ2-7|NA|TRBD1
TGTGCCACCAGTGAAAGGACAGGGTTGGTGGTTAACTCCTACGAGCAGTACTTC
CATSERTGLVVNSYEQYF
>TRBV7-8|TRBJ2-1|NA|TRBD2
TGTGCCAGCATAGCGGGAGGATCCTCCTACAATGAGCAGTTCTTC
CASIAGGSSYNEQFF
>TRBV5-6|TRBJ2-5|few|NA
TGTGCCAGCAGCTTGGAGCAGGGGACTCTGCAAGAGACCCAGTACTTC
CASSLEQGTLQETQYF
>TRBV20-1|TRBJ1-4|NA|NA
TGCAGTGCTACCACAGCCGAAAAACTGTTTTTT
CSATTAEKLFF
>TRBV28|TRBJ1-2|few|NA
TGTGCCAGCACCACCGGGGGAACGTATGGCTACACCTTC
CASTTGGTYGYTF
>TRBV10-3|TRBJ2-7|NA|NA
TGTGCCATCAGTGTAAATGCCTACGAGCAGTACTTC
CAISVNAYEQYF
>TRBV4-1|TRBJ2-7|once|TRBD2
TGCGCCAGCAGCCAAGGACTAGCGGGCGCATTCGAGCAGTACTTC
CASSQGLAGAFEQYF
>TRBV6-1|TRBJ2-3|many|TRBD2
TGTGCCAGCAGGAAACTAGCGATTAGCACAGATACGCAGTATTTT
CASRKLAISTDTQYF
>TRBV5-6|TRBJ2-1|few|NA
TGTGCCAGCAGCTTGCCGGGAGATTCTGATGAGCAGTTCTTC
CASSLPGDSDEQFF
>TRBV6-2/TRBV6-3|TRBJ2-1|few|NA
TGTGCCAGCAGTTACCAGGGATTGGGCAATGAGCAGTTCTTC
CASSYQGLGNEQFF
>TRBV29-1|TRBJ2-7|few|TRBD1
TGCAGCGTTGCCGGACAGGGGACCTACGAGCAGTACTTC
CSVAGQGTYEQYF
>TRBV12-3/TRBV12-4|TRBJ1-1|few|NA
TGTGCCAGCAGTCCAGGACAGAGAGCTTTCTTT
CASSPGQRAFF
>TRBV7-2|TRBJ2-7|NA|TRBD2
TGTGCCAGCAGCGTCACTAGCGGGAGCTCCTACGAGCAGTACTTC
CASSVTSGSSYEQYF
>TRBV6-1|TRBJ2-3|few|NA
TGTGCCAGCCGACGGGACTTCTCCACAGATACGCAGTATTTT
CASRRDFSTDTQYF
>TRBV5-1|TRBJ1-1|NA|NA
TGCGCCAGCAGCTCCACCACGGCTGAAGCTTTCTTT
CASSSTTAEAFF
>TRBV18|TRBJ2-3|many|NA
TGTGCCAGCAGCCCGGCTAGCACAGATACGCAGTATTTT
CASSPASTDTQYF
>TRBV9|TRBJ2-2|few|TRBD1
TGTGCCAGCAGCGTATCCGGGACAGGGATGTCGGGGGAGCTGTTTTTT
CASSVSGTGMSGELFF
>TRBV6-1|TRBJ2-1|many|NA
TGTGCCAGCCACTCTCCGGCGTTAGGTGAGCAGTTCTTC
CASHSPALGEQFF